This T cell receptor (beta chain) originates from a study of cytomegalovirus exposure and HLA in healthy donors. Study as a whole: Researchers previously reported finding some 110 million unique TCR beta sequences from around 200 million T cells.

PCR employed 60 Vbeta and 13 Jbeta primers. The assay was immunoSEQ multiplex PCR, and TCRdb's table has in-frame clones only and misses some. The data hold approximately 110,000 clones, with roughly 70% observed a single time. Sequenced material: PBMCs. The TCR comes from a woman aged 65 to 85 in good health and CMV-seropositive.

The CDR3 here is CASSPPTAWGGETQYF. For the CDR3, the DNA is TGTGCCAGTAGCCCCCCCACGGCCTGGGGAGGGGAGACCCAGTACTTC. The chain has TRBV19 and TRBJ2-5; 7 bases are a match to TRBD2. Germline CDR1 LNHDA, CDR2 SQIVND (reference sequence). V lost 6 bases and J lost 5; bases outside the gene matches: 15. The CDR3 consists of 16 residues.